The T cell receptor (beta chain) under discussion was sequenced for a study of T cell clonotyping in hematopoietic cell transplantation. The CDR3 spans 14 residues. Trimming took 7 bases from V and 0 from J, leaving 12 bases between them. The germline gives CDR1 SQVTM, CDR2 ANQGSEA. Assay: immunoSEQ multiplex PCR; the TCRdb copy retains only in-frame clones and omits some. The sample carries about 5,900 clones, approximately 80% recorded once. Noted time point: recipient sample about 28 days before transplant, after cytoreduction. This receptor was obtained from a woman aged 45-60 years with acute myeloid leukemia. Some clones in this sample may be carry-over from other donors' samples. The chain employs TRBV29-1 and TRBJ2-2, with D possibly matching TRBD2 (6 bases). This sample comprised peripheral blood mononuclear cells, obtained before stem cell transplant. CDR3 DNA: TGCAGCGCTCTGACTAGTTCGAACACCGGGGAGCTGTTTTTT. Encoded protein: CSALTSSNTGELFF.